These T cell receptor beta chains were read from a single sample in a study of response to subunit inactivated influenza vaccine. TCRdb re-analysed the RT-PCR reads in MiXCR, keeping a single row per CDR3 protein. The sample includes hundreds of thousands of distinct CDR3 sequences, 12% to 15% of them seen just once. The sequencing used PBMCs from blood, collected around 15 days before vaccination. The receptor source for this set is a man aged 50-60 years who received an inactivated influenza vaccine. CDR3s include the opening cysteine and the closing phenylalanine or tryptophan. The D gene is left open where the match is weak. Only some rows state a clone size, as once, few, many or a class for expanded clones.

D gene: NA
clone size: NA
V gene: TRBV20-1
J gene: TRBJ2-7
CDR3 DNA: TGCAGTGCTATCCTCCGGGGCAGGCTGTACGAGCAGTACTTC
CDR3 protein: CSAILRGRLYEQYF

D gene: TRBD1
clone size: few
V gene: TRBV24-1
J gene: TRBJ2-3
CDR3 DNA: TGTGCCACCAGTGAACAAGGGACAGGGGCTAACACAGATACGCAGTATTTT
CDR3 protein: CATSEQGTGANTDTQYF

D gene: NA
clone size: NA
V gene: TRBV30
J gene: TRBJ2-3
CDR3 DNA: TGTGCCTGGAGGCAGGACCTAACAGATACGCAGTATTTT
CDR3 protein: CAWRQDLTDTQYF

D gene: NA
clone size: few
V gene: TRBV5-5
J gene: TRBJ1-1
CDR3 DNA: TGTGCCAGCAGCTTGGTCTGGGAGGGGAACACTGAAGCTTTCTTT
CDR3 protein: CASSLVWEGNTEAFF

D gene: NA
clone size: few
V gene: TRBV6-5
J gene: TRBJ2-1
CDR3 DNA: TGTGCCAGCAGTTACATGGATAAGCAGTTCTTC
CDR3 protein: CASSYMDKQFF

D gene: NA
clone size: once
V gene: TRBV13
J gene: TRBJ1-1
CDR3 DNA: TGTGCCAGCAGCTTAGGCTGGTCAGGGAACACTGAAGCTTTCTTT
CDR3 protein: CASSLGWSGNTEAFF

D gene: NA
clone size: NA
V gene: TRBV29-1
J gene: TRBJ2-1
CDR3 DNA: TGCAGCGCCGGTGAGGCCGAGCAGTTCTTC
CDR3 protein: CSAGEAEQFF

D gene: NA
clone size: NA
V gene: TRBV5-1
J gene: TRBJ2-1
CDR3 DNA: TGCGCCAGCAGCTCGGGGACCGACACCCTACACAATGAGCAGTTCTTC
CDR3 protein: CASSSGTDTLHNEQFF

D gene: TRBD1
clone size: few
V gene: TRBV25-1
J gene: TRBJ2-6
CDR3 DNA: TGTGCCAGCAGTTCCCGCCCCGGGACAGGGGATGGGGCCAACGTCCTGACTTTC
CDR3 protein: CASSSRPGTGDGANVLTF

D gene: TRBD1
clone size: NA
V gene: TRBV6-2/TRBV6-3
J gene: TRBJ2-1
CDR3 DNA: TGTGCCAGCAGTTACGGGACAGGGGTCAATGAGCAGTTCTTC
CDR3 protein: CASSYGTGVNEQFF

D gene: NA
clone size: many
V gene: TRBV12-3/TRBV12-4
J gene: TRBJ1-2
CDR3 DNA: TGTGCCAGCAGCTCAGGGGACTATGGCTACACCTTC
CDR3 protein: CASSSGDYGYTF

D gene: NA
clone size: NA
V gene: TRBV4-3
J gene: TRBJ2-5
CDR3 DNA: TGCGCCAGCGGCCAAGGGGGGACCAGTTTTGAGACCCAGTACTTC
CDR3 protein: CASGQGGTSFETQYF

D gene: TRBD2
clone size: few
V gene: TRBV10-3
J gene: TRBJ2-7
CDR3 DNA: TGTGCCATCAGTGTCGGGGGGGCTTCCTACGAGCAGTACTTC
CDR3 protein: CAISVGGASYEQYF

D gene: NA
clone size: many
V gene: TRBV20-1
J gene: TRBJ2-1
CDR3 DNA: TGCAGTGCTTGTCCGCCTGACTCTAATGAGCAGTTCTTC
CDR3 protein: CSACPPDSNEQFF

D gene: NA
clone size: many
V gene: TRBV29-1
J gene: TRBJ2-3
CDR3 DNA: TGCAGCGTTGAGGGGCAGGGGACAGATACGCAGTATTTT
CDR3 protein: CSVEGQGTDTQYF

D gene: NA
clone size: NA
V gene: TRBV6-5
J gene: TRBJ1-6
CDR3 DNA: TGTGCCAGCAGTTACTCGATCTTGACGGGAGATTCACCCCTCCACTTT
CDR3 protein: CASSYSILTGDSPLHF

D gene: NA
clone size: few
V gene: TRBV5-1
J gene: TRBJ2-6
CDR3 DNA: TGCGCCAGCAGCTTGGAAGGCCCAGGGCTACTCTCTGGGGCCAACGTCCTGACTTTC
CDR3 protein: CASSLEGPGLLSGANVLTF

D gene: NA
clone size: few
V gene: TRBV5-1
J gene: TRBJ2-1
CDR3 DNA: TGCGCCAGCAGCTTGTTGGCCTTATACAATGAGCAGTTCTTC
CDR3 protein: CASSLLALYNEQFF

D gene: TRBD1
clone size: NA
V gene: TRBV20-1
J gene: TRBJ1-2
CDR3 DNA: TGCAGTGCCCGGACAGGGTCGGAGTATGGCTACACCTTC
CDR3 protein: CSARTGSEYGYTF

D gene: NA
clone size: NA
V gene: TRBV20-1
J gene: TRBJ2-5
CDR3 DNA: TGCAGTGCTAGGACCTCTGGGCCAAACTCCGGGGCCCAGTACTTC
CDR3 protein: CSARTSGPNSGAQYF

D gene: TRBD2
clone size: few
V gene: TRBV29-1
J gene: TRBJ2-5
CDR3 DNA: TGCAGCGTTGCGAGCGGGAGGGGAGAGACCCAGTACTTC
CDR3 protein: CSVASGRGETQYF

D gene: NA
clone size: NA
V gene: TRBV4-2
J gene: TRBJ1-5
CDR3 DNA: TGTGCCAGCAGCCAAGATGGGCGGGGTGGTAGTCAGCCCCAGCATTTT
CDR3 protein: CASSQDGRGGSQPQHF

D gene: TRBD2
clone size: NA
V gene: TRBV7-2
J gene: TRBJ2-4
CDR3 DNA: TGTGCCAGCAGCTTAGCGACAGGGCGGACTAGCGTGGTAGAAAACATTCAGTACTTC
CDR3 protein: CASSLATGRTSVVENIQYF

D gene: NA
clone size: many
V gene: TRBV20-1
J gene: TRBJ2-5
CDR3 DNA: TGCAGTGCTAGATCCCCGGCCCACTTTGAGGAGCAAGAGACCCAGTACTTC
CDR3 protein: CSARSPAHFEEQETQYF

D gene: NA
clone size: few
V gene: TRBV12-3/TRBV12-4
J gene: TRBJ2-1
CDR3 DNA: TGTGCCAGCAGAACCCAACAGGGTTATTTCTACAATGAGCAGTTCTTC
CDR3 protein: CASRTQQGYFYNEQFF

D gene: NA
clone size: few
V gene: TRBV12-3/TRBV12-4
J gene: TRBJ1-5
CDR3 DNA: TGTGCCAGCAGTTGGGCAGGGAACGATCAGCCCCAGCATTTT
CDR3 protein: CASSWAGNDQPQHF

D gene: NA
clone size: NA
V gene: TRBV4-3
J gene: TRBJ2-7
CDR3 DNA: TGCGCCAGCAGCCAAGAGTTTTTATTGGGCTACGAGCAGTACTTC
CDR3 protein: CASSQEFLLGYEQYF

D gene: TRBD2
clone size: many
V gene: TRBV20-1
J gene: TRBJ2-1
CDR3 DNA: TGCAGTGCCCCACCGGGGACTAGCGGGGGATACAATGAGCAGTTCTTC
CDR3 protein: CSAPPGTSGGYNEQFF